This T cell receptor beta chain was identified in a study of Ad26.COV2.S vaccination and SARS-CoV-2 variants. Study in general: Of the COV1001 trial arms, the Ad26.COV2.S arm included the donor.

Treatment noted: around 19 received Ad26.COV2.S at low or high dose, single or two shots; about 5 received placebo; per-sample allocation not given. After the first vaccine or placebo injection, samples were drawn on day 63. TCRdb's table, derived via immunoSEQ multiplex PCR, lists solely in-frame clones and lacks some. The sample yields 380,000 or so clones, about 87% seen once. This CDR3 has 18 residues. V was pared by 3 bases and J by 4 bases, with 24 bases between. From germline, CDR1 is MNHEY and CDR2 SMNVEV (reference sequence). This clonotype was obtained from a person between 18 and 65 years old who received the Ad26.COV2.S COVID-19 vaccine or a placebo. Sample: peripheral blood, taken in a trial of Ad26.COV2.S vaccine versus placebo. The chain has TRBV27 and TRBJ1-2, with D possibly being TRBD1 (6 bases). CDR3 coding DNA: TGTGCCAGCAGTTTGCGACGCCCCTCCTCGACAGGTTCCTATGGCTACACCTTC. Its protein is CASSLRRPSSTGSYGYTF.